This note documents a single TCR beta chain sequence. The antigen remains unidentified. The PCR ran on 60 Vbeta and 13 Jbeta primers. Produced via immunoSEQ multiplex PCR; TCRdb's table is partial and in-frame only. The profile shows under 200,000 clones, 65% to 80% of them singletons. The V gene's germline CDR1 is MDHEN and CDR2 SYDVKM. This CDR3 spans 16 amino acids. Trimming at V came to 6 bases and at J to 3 bases, leaving 9 bases not matched to a gene. This sample is drawn from a study of cytomegalovirus exposure and HLA in healthy donors. Findings of the study overall: Reports indicate that TCR beta sequences accurately predicted the HLA-A and HLA-B alleles of most subjects. Associated with cytomegalovirus, according to the listing, were 150 to 200 TCR beta chains.

The clonotype comes from a middle-aged woman in good health and CMV-seropositive. What was sequenced was PBMCs. This sequence joins TRBV28 and TRBJ2-1; TRBD1 matches 9 bases. DNA for the CDR3: TGTGCCAGCAGGTCAGGACAGGGGTTTAACTACAATGAGCAGTTCTTC. It codes for CASRSGQGFNYNEQFF.